Shown below are 5 T cell receptor beta chains from a single sample sequenced in a study of Ad26.COV2.S vaccination and SARS-CoV-2 variants. Indicated treatment: around 19 received Ad26.COV2.S at low or high dose, single or two shots; about 5 received placebo; per-sample allocation not given. On day 63 after the first injection, vaccine and placebo recipients gave samples. Produced via immunoSEQ multiplex PCR; TCRdb's table is partial and in-frame only. The table has about half a million clones, 89% seen once; the top ten hold roughly 1.7%. Sequencing was performed on peripheral blood, taken in a trial of Ad26.COV2.S vaccine versus placebo. The receptors here all came from a person between 18 and 65 years old who received the Ad26.COV2.S COVID-19 vaccine or a placebo.

This clone was observed once. The rearrangement joins TRBV6-5 to TRBJ2-3; the D is unclear. The CDR3 totals 15 residues. The ends were cut back, 0 bases at V and 4 bases at J, with 11 bases in the middle. In germline, CDR1 is MNHEY, CDR2 SVGAGI. DNA of the CDR3: TGTGCCAGCAGTTACTCGTTCGGCAGTCCAGATACGCAGTATTTT. Translation: CASSYSFGSPDTQYF.

The rearrangement links TRBV6-1 to TRBJ1-2, with D maybe TRBD1 (5 bases). Germline V gene data show CDR1 as MNHNS and CDR2 as SASEGT. V dropped 2 bases and J dropped 6 bases, with 16 bases sitting between them. CDR3 length: 15 amino acids. DNA of the CDR3: TGTGCCAGCAGTGAATACGGGACCGTGAGAAATGGCTACACCTTC. This sequence encodes CASSEYGTVRNGYTF.

To note about this clone: Other DNA sequences within the sample encode an identical CDR3. The gene calls are TRBV6-5 and TRBJ2-6; D gene uncertain. Per germline, CDR1 MNHEY and CDR2 SVGAGI. Deletions cut 2 bases from V and 0 bases from J, with 5 bases between. The CDR3 extends over 15 amino acids. CDR3 sequence: CASSYGVSGANVLTF. The CDR3 DNA is TGTGCCAGCAGTTACGGTGTCTCTGGGGCCAACGTCCTGACTTTC.

The rearrangement links TRBV6-6 to TRBJ1-5; 9 nucleotides agree with TRBD1. Germline V gene sequence: CDR1 MNHNY, CDR2 SVGAGI (reference sequence). The V segment lost 5 bases and the J segment 5 bases; nucleotides outside the gene matches: 4. The CDR3 is 14 residues long. The CDR3 sequence: CASSGRDRDQPQHF. In DNA, the CDR3 is TGTGCCAGCAGTGGAAGGGACAGGGATCAGCCCCAGCATTTT.

Comments on this clone: The same CDR3 can be traced to other DNA sequences in this sample. The genes are TRBV3-1 (or the pseudogene TRBV3-2) and TRBJ2-2; D unclear. Looked up from germline, CDR1 is LGHDT and CDR2 is YNNKEL (reference sequence). V dropped 2 bases and J dropped 4 bases, with 8 bases sitting between them. CDR3 length equals 14 residues. Here the CDR3 reads CASSQRGSTGELFF. As DNA, the CDR3 is TGTGCCAGCAGCCAACGTGGAAGCACCGGGGAGCTGTTTTTT.